These 23 T cell receptor beta chains were all obtained from the same sample, sequenced in a study of shared clonotypes between healthy human individuals. Using immunoSEQ multiplex PCR, the repertoire was profiled, and TCRdb retains in-frame clones only, with some absent. The data hold more than 550,000 clones, with roughly 91% observed a single time. The sample taken for sequencing was memory CD8+ T cells from PBMCs. The subset here: CD45RO+ cells pooled with CCR7-negative TemRA cells. These receptors all come from a man aged 18 to 35 in good health. Some clones in this sample may be carry-over from other donors' samples.

J is TRBJ2-3 and V is TRBV10-3, with D maybe TRBD2 (6 bases). Germline V gene data show CDR1 as ENHRY and CDR2 as SYGVKD. The ends were cut back, 10 bases at V and 2 bases at J, with 13 bases in the middle. There are 13 residues in the CDR3. The CDR3 bases are TGTGCCACCGGGACTTACAACACAGATACGCAGTATTTT. It specifies CATGTYNTDTQYF.

The CDR3 is CASSYRGSQYNEQFF. The CDR3 DNA sequence: TGTGCCAGCAGTTACAGGGGGAGTCAGTACAATGAGCAGTTCTTC. The rearrangement joins TRBV6-5 to TRBJ2-1, with D possibly being TRBD1 (6 bases). This CDR3 spans 15 amino acids. The ends were cut back, 2 bases at V and 4 bases at J, with 12 bases in the middle. Germline V gene sequence: CDR1 MNHEY, CDR2 SVGAGI.

This chain uses TRBV4-1 with TRBJ1-6; 9 positions match TRBD1. After removal of 1 base from V and 10 bases from J, the junction contained 14 bases not matched to a gene. The CDR3 totals 18 residues. Germline loops: CDR1 MGHRA, CDR2 YSYEKL. The CDR3 nucleotides are TGCGCCAGCAGCCAAGTATCCTCTCCGGGACAGGGCCGATCACCCCTCCACTTT. Translation: CASSQVSSPGQGRSPLHF.

This clone was observed once. The chain combines TRBV27 with TRBJ2-3; tentatively, D is TRBD2 (6 bases). V was trimmed by 3 bases and J by 1 base, leaving 17 bases between them. Germline V gives CDR1 MNHEY, CDR2 SMNVEV (reference sequence). This CDR3 has 17 residues. CDR3 coding DNA: TGTGCCAGCAGTTTTTTAGCCACTGTAGCGGGCACAGATACGCAGTATTTT. Its protein product is CASSFLATVAGTDTQYF.

This clone was picked up one time. The V gene is TRBV5-1, the J gene TRBJ2-7; the D call may be TRBD1 or TRBD2 (5 bases each). From germline, CDR1 is SGHRS and CDR2 YFSETQ. Between the trimmed V and J ends, which lost 1 base and 1 base, there was a span of 6 bases. CDR3 length: 13 amino acids. The CDR3 region has the DNA TGCGCCAGCAGCTTGTGGGGGTCCTACGAGCAGTACTTC. The encoded protein is CASSLWGSYEQYF.

The chain couples TRBV27 to TRBJ1-5; D perhaps matches TRBD1 (5 bases). Germline values: CDR1 MNHEY, CDR2 SMNVEV (reference sequence). The CDR3 totals 15 residues. V was trimmed by 0 bases and J by 4 bases, leaving 10 bases between them. This CDR3 reads CASSLSRAGNQPQHF. The CDR3 coding sequence is TGTGCCAGCAGTTTATCCAGGGCTGGAAATCAGCCCCAGCATTTT.

This clone was detected only once. V and J are TRBV27 and TRBJ1-1; 7 positions agree with TRBD1. The germline gives CDR1 MNHEY, CDR2 SMNVEV (reference sequence). The CDR3 runs to 13 residues. With V trimmed by 4 bases and J by 4 bases, 3 bases remained unmatched. The DNA for the CDR3 is TGTGCCAGCAGTTCAAGACAGGGCACTGAAGCTTTCTTT. Protein product: CASSSRQGTEAFF.

The J gene is TRBJ2-7, the V gene TRBV9, with D perhaps matching TRBD2 (8 bases). Trimming took 2 bases from V and 5 from J, leaving 17 bases between them. CDR3 length: 15 residues. CDR1 and CDR2 (germline): SGDLS, YYNGEE. CDR3 protein: CASSVGLAGQNEQYF. The CDR3 DNA is TGTGCCAGCAGCGTGGGATTAGCGGGACAGAACGAGCAGTACTTC.

V gene TRBV7-8 combines with J gene TRBJ1-1; D gene ambiguous. V was shortened by 2 bases and J by 1 base, with 11 bases between the two germline ends. CDR3 length equals 15 residues. CDR1 is SGHVS, CDR2 FQNEAQ, per germline. CDR3 nucleotides: TGTGCCAGCAGCTTACTTGGACGGCCGAACACTGAAGCTTTCTTT. It translates to CASSLLGRPNTEAFF.

The chain has TRBV7-9 and TRBJ1-1; perhaps TRBD1 as D (5 bases). The ends were cut back, 8 bases at V and 5 bases at J, with 24 bases in the middle. Germline loops: CDR1 SEHNR, CDR2 FQNEAQ (reference sequence). The CDR3 sequence is 16 residues long. The CDR3 sequence is CASGTYLRGEGTEAFF. The CDR3 DNA sequence: TGTGCCAGCGGGACCTACCTGAGGGGAGAGGGGACTGAAGCTTTCTTT.

The chain combines TRBV29-1 with TRBJ2-7; 7 bases are shared with TRBD1. This CDR3 is built from 12 residues. Germline V gene sequence: CDR1 SQVTM, CDR2 ANQGSEA. V lost 7 bases and J lost 0; bases outside the gene matches: 3. The CDR3 here is CSATGSSYEQYF. CDR3 coding DNA: TGCAGCGCGACAGGGAGCTCCTACGAGCAGTACTTC.

The chain uses TRBV5-8 and TRBJ2-2; D is unclear. The V end lost 0 bases, the J end lost 4 bases, and 4 bases lay between the germline ends. The CDR3 covers 13 residues. Per the germline V gene, CDR1 is SGHTS and CDR2 is YDEGEE. The CDR3 loop is CASSLDLTGELFF. As DNA, the CDR3 is TGTGCCAGCAGCTTGGACCTCACCGGGGAGCTGTTTTTT.

The chain couples TRBV6-6 to TRBJ2-5; 10 positions match TRBD1. This CDR3 contains 16 residues. V trimming: 4 bases; J trimming: 4 bases; junction bases outside the gene matches: 9. Germline CDR1 MNHNY, CDR2 SVGAGI (reference sequence). CDR3 in amino acids: CASSSTPGQGRETQYF. CDR3 nucleotide sequence: TGTGCCAGCAGTTCGACTCCGGGACAGGGGAGAGAGACCCAGTACTTC.

The chain uses TRBV9 and TRBJ2-1; 11 bases fit TRBD2. The CDR3 loop spans 15 amino acids. After removal of 2 bases from V and 10 bases from J, the junction contained 8 bases not matched to a gene. Germline lookup yields CDR1 SGDLS and CDR2 YYNGEE. The CDR3 region is CASSVRLAGPREQFF. The DNA of the CDR3 is TGTGCCAGCAGCGTCAGACTAGCGGGGCCTCGGGAGCAGTTCTTC. The variable domain in full, completed from reference TRBV9 and TRBJ2-1, reads DSGVTQTPKHLITATGQRVTLRCSPRSGDLSVYWYQQSLDQGLQFLIQYYNGEERAKGNILERFSAQQFPDLHSELNLSSLELGDSALYFCASSVRLAGPREQFFGPGTRLTVL.

The chain links TRBV19 to TRBJ1-1; D is uncertain. Trimming removed 3 bases from V and 0 bases from J, with 5 bases in between. The germline gives CDR1 LNHDA, CDR2 SQIVND (reference sequence). The CDR3 has 13 residues. The CDR3 protein is CASSIVMNTEAFF. CDR3 in DNA: TGTGCCAGTAGTATCGTTATGAACACTGAAGCTTTCTTT.

V usage is TRBV5-6 and J usage is TRBJ2-3; D gene uncertain. The V gene's germline CDR1 is SGHDT and CDR2 YYEEEE. CDR3 length equals 18 residues. Trimming left V 0 bases short and J 2 bases short, with 19 bases between. The CDR3 nucleotides read TGTGCCAGCAGCTTGGTGTATTCGGAAGAGTGGGACACAGATACGCAGTATTTT. Translation: CASSLVYSEEWDTDTQYF.

To note about this clone: The same CDR3 arises from other DNA sequences in this sample as well. The chain uses TRBV27 and TRBJ1-4; D not resolved. Germline V CDR1 and CDR2: MNHEY, SMNVEV (reference sequence). Trimming left V 3 bases short and J 1 base short, with 6 bases between. CDR3 length equals 14 residues. CDR3: CASSLSGTNEKLFF. Written as DNA, the CDR3 is TGTGCCAGCAGTTTGTCTGGAACTAATGAAAAACTGTTTTTT.

This chain links TRBV7-2 with TRBJ2-2; D may be TRBD2 (6 bases). The CDR3 extends over 17 amino acids. Deletions cut 4 bases from V and 5 bases from J, with 20 bases between. In germline, CDR1 is SGHTA, CDR2 FQGNSA. CDR3 nucleotides: TGTGCCAGCAGCTCCCGCTTCTCGGGAGATATTACCGGGGAGCTGTTTTTT. Residues: CASSSRFSGDITGELFF.

This clone was seen just once. The chain carries TRBV7-9 and TRBJ2-7, with TRBD2 matching 14 bases. Germline-derived CDR1 and CDR2 are SEHNR and FQNEAQ (reference sequence). This CDR3 contains 15 residues. V was pared by 5 bases and J by 6 bases, with 6 bases of the junction left unmatched. This CDR3 is CASSPGLAGVLEQYF. CDR3 bases: TGTGCCAGCAGCCCGGGACTAGCGGGAGTCCTCGAGCAGTACTTC.

The chain is built from TRBV7-3 and TRBJ2-1; 14 bases are a match to TRBD2. CDR3 length: 16 amino acids. In germline, CDR1 is SGHTA, CDR2 FQGTGA. The J segment lost 4 bases and the V segment lost 4 bases, leaving 3 bases of the junction unmatched. The CDR3 bases are TGTGCCAGCAGCTCAGGGACTAGCGGGGGTTACAATGAGCAGTTCTTC. Amino acid sequence: CASSSGTSGGYNEQFF.

The rearrangement joins TRBV27 to TRBJ2-7; 11 nucleotides line up with TRBD2. Germline trimming cut 1 base from V and 0 bases from J; bases unmatched to any gene: 8. The CDR3 extends over 18 amino acids. Germline values: CDR1 MNHEY, CDR2 SMNVEV (reference sequence). The CDR3 DNA sequence: TGTGCCAGCAGTTTATTGGCTAGCGGGAGGCCCGACTCCTACGAGCAGTACTTC. This gives the protein CASSLLASGRPDSYEQYF.

The chain carries TRBV10-3 and TRBJ2-7; D is possibly TRBD2 (6 bases). The CDR3 has 12 residues. Germline-derived CDR1 and CDR2 are ENHRY and SYGVKD. Between the trimmed V and J ends, which lost 11 bases and 3 bases, there was a span of 14 bases. The CDR3 nucleotides read TGTGCCGCCGGTCCCGGGAGCTACGAGCAGTACTTC. It specifies CAAGPGSYEQYF.

The chain joins TRBV7-9 to TRBJ2-7, with 7 bases fitting TRBD1. The CDR3 runs 14 residues. The germline CDR1 and CDR2 sequences are SEHNR and FQNEAQ (reference sequence). The trim removed 3 bases at V and 7 bases at J, leaving 9 bases unmatched. In DNA form, the CDR3 reads TGTGCCAGCAGCTTCGCGACAGGGCCGCGGGAGCAGTACTTC. Translated, it gives CASSFATGPREQYF.